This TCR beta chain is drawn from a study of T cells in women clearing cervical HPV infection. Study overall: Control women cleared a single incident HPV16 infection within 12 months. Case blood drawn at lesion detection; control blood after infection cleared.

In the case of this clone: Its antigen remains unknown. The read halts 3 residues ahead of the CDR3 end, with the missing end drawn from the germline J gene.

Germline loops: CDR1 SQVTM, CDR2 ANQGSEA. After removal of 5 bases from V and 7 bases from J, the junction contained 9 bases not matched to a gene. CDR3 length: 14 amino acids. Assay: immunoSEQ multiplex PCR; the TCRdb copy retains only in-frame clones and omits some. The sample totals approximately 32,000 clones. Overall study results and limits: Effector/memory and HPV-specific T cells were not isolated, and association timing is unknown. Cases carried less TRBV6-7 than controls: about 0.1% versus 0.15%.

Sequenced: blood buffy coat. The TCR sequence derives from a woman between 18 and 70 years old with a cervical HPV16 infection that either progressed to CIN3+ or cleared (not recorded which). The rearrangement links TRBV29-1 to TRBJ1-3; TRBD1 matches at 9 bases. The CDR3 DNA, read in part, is TGCAGCGTTTTGAATTGGACAGGGGACAACACC. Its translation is CSVLNWTGDNT. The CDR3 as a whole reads CSVLNWTGDNTIYF.